This TCR beta chain stems from a study of Ad26.COV2.S vaccination and SARS-CoV-2 variants (dated by TCRdb to the early 2020s). Regarding the study in general: Vaccine-arm donors came from COV1001, a multicentre, randomized, double-blind, placebo-controlled phase I-IIa trial of Ad26.COV2.S in healthy adults. TCRbeta repertoire sequencing served as the tool for gauging how specific and how broad the SARS-CoV-2-reactive T cell receptors were following Ad26.COV2.S vaccination. Investigators remained blinded to trial group allocation during experiments and outcome assessment. Ad26.COV2.S was administered intramuscularly at 5 x 10^10 or 1 x 10^11 viral particles, either as a single shot or as two shots given 56 days apart. Participants in the trial were split at random into five groups of five each, receiving low-dose or high-dose Ad26.COV2.S once or twice, or else placebo on both occasions. A total of some 30 samples were included in the TCR-sequenced set, comprising about 20 Ad26.COV2.S vaccine recipients, 5 placebo recipients and 8 SARS-CoV-2 convalescent individuals. Overall results and qualifications from the work: After vaccination, spike-specific CD8+ and CD4+ T cell responses were reported to show substantial breadth. Non-spike TCR breadth was comparable between vaccine and placebo recipients, consistent with the vaccine containing only spike. Comparing responses between vaccine doses or regimens was not something the study was powered to do. The authors noted that total T cell responses may have been underestimated by the TCR breadth and depth analyses. Higher spike-specific TCR breadth was observed in Ad26.COV2.S recipients than in placebo recipients (P = 0.0014).

The immunoSEQ Assay was the method used to sequence TCRbeta CDR3 regions. After extraction, genomic DNA underwent amplification by bias-controlled multiplex PCR, followed by high-throughput sequencing. In the source study's methods: Collapsing and filtering of sequences were performed to quantify the absolute abundance of each unique TCRbeta CDR3 region. T cell fraction was estimated by normalizing TCRbeta template counts to usable DNA, which was measured by amplifying reference genes present in all nucleated cells. Repertoire TCRs were annotated as SARS-CoV-2-specific by exact matching of V gene, CDR3 amino acid sequence and J gene to a known reactive TCR set. The reference SARS-CoV-2 TCR set was obtained from MIRA and was filtered for enrichment in COVID-19-positive ImmuneCODE repertoires, whereby public or cross-reactive TCRs were removed. Using the MIRA antigens, annotated TCRs were further analysed by specific ORF or by position within an ORF. Breadth was defined as the number of annotated unique rearrangements divided by the total number of unique productive rearrangements, and depth was defined as the summed frequency of the annotated unique rearrangements. Two-sided Wilcoxon rank-sum tests were applied when comparing TCR breadth between groups. TCRdb retrieved this table from immuneACCESS and kept in-frame rearrangements only. Not all clones are present; in checked studies, unresolved V genes account for under half, and no reason is known for the remainder. That table gives V, J and clone size, and the DNA gave D and trimming. In all, the sample holds roughly 350,000 clones, and around 89% of those were seen once. The ten largest account for roughly 6% of the sample.

As for this clone: Its antigen specificity is not known. No base quality information exists; no much larger clone differs at one position.

The sample's treatment or condition label, decoded: roughly 19 received Ad26.COV2.S at low or high dose, single or two shots; roughly five received placebo; per-sample allocation not given. For vaccine and placebo recipients, the sequenced repertoires came from samples collected on day 63 after the first injection. Between 29 July and 7 August 2020, Cohort 1b enrolled around 25 adults aged 18-55 years at one site in Boston, USA. Ad26.COV2.S was a replication-incompetent adenovirus type 26 vector that expressed a prefusion-stabilized SARS-CoV-2 spike protein derived from the original Wuhan strain. At the junction V is shortened by 0 bases and J by 3 bases, with 15 bases in between. From cysteine to phenylalanine, the CDR3 is 17 amino acids long. Only the CDR3 DNA stays, 51 bases, in frame from base 1. The germline V gene supplies CDR1 SGHVS and CDR2 FQNEAQ.

The sample in question was peripheral blood, obtained in a trial of Ad26.COV2.S vaccine versus placebo. The receptor's source is a person between 18 and 65 years old who received the Ad26.COV2.S COVID-19 vaccine or a placebo. Here the chain combines TRBV7-8 and TRBJ1-5; the D gene identity is not certain. DNA sequence: TGTGCCAGCAGCTTAGCGCTCTCCGGGGATGCCAATCAGCCCCAGCATTTT. This encodes CASSLALSGDANQPQHF.